The 15 T cell receptor beta chains presented below share a single source sample, sequenced in a study of shared clonotypes between healthy human individuals. Profiled with immunoSEQ multiplex PCR; TCRdb holds only in-frame clones, not every one. The table lists approximately 710,000 clones, 90% of them singletons. The source material was memory CD8+ T cells from PBMCs. Subset defined: CD45RO+ cells pooled with CCR7-negative TemRA cells. The source of these receptors is a man in his late teens or twenties in good health. Some clones in this sample may be carry-over from other donors' samples.

J is TRBJ2-5 and V is TRBV15; D not resolved. The CDR3 has 15 residues. Germline V lookup: CDR1 LNHNV, CDR2 YYDKDF (reference sequence). Between the trimmed V and J ends, which lost 1 base and 3 bases, there was a span of 12 bases. The CDR3 DNA follows: TGTGCCACCAGCAGAGTCAGTGGCGGAAAAGAGACCCAGTACTTC. This encodes CATSRVSGGKETQYF. The full variable domain, in which reference TRBV15 and TRBJ2-5 provide the parts outside the CDR3, is DAMVIQNPRYQVTQFGKPVTLSCSQTLNHNVMYWYQQKSSQAPKLLFHYYDKDFNNEADTPDNFQSRRPNTSFCFLDIRSPGLGDTAMYLCATSRVSGGKETQYFGPGTRLLVL.

V gene TRBV13 combines with J gene TRBJ1-4; a possible D gene is TRBD1 (6 bases). V gave up 7 bases and J gave up 8 bases, with 14 bases separating them. This CDR3 comprises 13 residues. The germline CDR1 and CDR2 sequences are PRHDT and FYEKMQ (reference sequence). CDR3 sequence: CASIRRGAEKLFF. In nucleotides, the CDR3 is TGTGCCAGCATTCGCCGGGGGGCCGAAAAACTGTTTTTT.

Remarks on this clone: This sequence may be a read error, since a much larger clone differs from it by one base. This sequence joins TRBV11-2 and TRBJ2-1; D tentatively reads TRBD1 or TRBD2 (5 bases each). This CDR3 contains 12 residues. Germline V gene data show CDR1 as SGHAT and CDR2 as FQNNGV. V lost 2 bases, J lost 8 bases, and 7 bases lay in between. In nucleotides, the CDR3 is TGTGCCAGCAGCTTATTGGGGGATGAGCAGTTCTTC. This encodes CASSLLGDEQFF.

This chain links TRBV28 with TRBJ1-3; a weak D match, TRBD1 (6 bases). This CDR3 is 14 amino acids long. V lost 3 bases, J lost 2 bases, and 8 bases lay in between. The germline gives CDR1 MDHEN, CDR2 SYDVKM. CDR3 bases: TGTGCCAGCAGTTTCAGGGGCGCTGGAAACACCATATATTTT. It is translated as CASSFRGAGNTIYF.

The chain employs TRBV5-4 and TRBJ2-1; possible D gene TRBD2, 6 bases. The CDR3 extends over 14 amino acids. The germline V gene has CDR1 SGHNT and CDR2 YYREEE (reference sequence). V shed 2 bases and J shed 7 bases, with 13 bases lying between them. CDR3 loop: CASSFGYGGNEQFF. The CDR3, as DNA: TGTGCCAGCAGCTTCGGGTACGGGGGAAATGAGCAGTTCTTC.

About this clone itself: Other DNA sequences from this sample encode an identical CDR3 as well. The CDR3 DNA reads TGTGCCAGCAGCTTAGTAGTCACTGAAGCTTTCTTT. Translating gives CASSLVVTEAFF. V gene TRBV7-9 combines with J gene TRBJ1-1; D gene uncertain. Germline V CDR1 and CDR2: SEHNR, FQNEAQ (reference sequence). Trimming took 1 base from V and 4 from J, leaving 4 bases between them. CDR3 size: 12 residues.

On this clone: A much larger clone differs from this one at a single base, so this may be a read error. Additional DNA sequences in this sample encode the identical CDR3. The chain links TRBV5-6 to TRBJ1-1; a weak D match, TRBD1 (5 bases). The germline CDR1 and CDR2 sequences are SGHDT and YYEEEE. The CDR3 totals 14 residues. DNA for the CDR3: TGTGCTACCAGGGACCAGGCCATGAACACCGAAGCTTTCTTT. Its protein product is CATRDQAMNTEAFF.

The genes are TRBV7-9 and TRBJ2-1; possible D gene TRBD2, 6 bases. CDR1 and CDR2 (germline): SEHNR, FQNEAQ (reference sequence). This CDR3 is 15 amino acids long. Trimming stripped 5 bases from V and 8 bases from J, with 19 bases between. In DNA, the CDR3 is TGTGCCAGCAGCCCTAATGGTACTAGCATCCATGAGCAGTTCTTC. It is translated as CASSPNGTSIHEQFF.

The V and J genes are TRBV4-1 and TRBJ2-3; 9 bases are a match to TRBD2. The CDR3 runs 17 residues. Looked up from germline, CDR1 is MGHRA and CDR2 is YSYEKL. The V gene end was trimmed by 0 bases and the J gene end by 5 bases; junction bases not matched to a gene: 9. The CDR3 spells CASSQDQVAGEGDTQYF. DNA for the CDR3: TGCGCCAGCAGCCAAGATCAGGTAGCGGGAGAGGGAGATACGCAGTATTTT.

V is TRBV9 and J is TRBJ2-5, with 13 bases fitting TRBD2. Germline assignment: CDR1 SGDLS and CDR2 YYNGEE. This CDR3 spans 16 amino acids. V trimming: 4 bases; J trimming: 2 bases; junction bases outside the gene matches: 5. The CDR3 DNA is TGTGCCAGCAGCCCCGGGACTAGCGGGATACAAGAGACCCAGTACTTC. Translated, it gives CASSPGTSGIQETQYF.

V and J are TRBV7-2 and TRBJ2-7; possible D gene TRBD2, 5 bases. V lost 1 base, J lost 4 bases, and 11 bases lay in between. The CDR3 contains 14 residues. Germline V CDR1 and CDR2: SGHTA, FQGNSA. CDR3 in DNA: TGTGCCAGCAGCTTAGATATGGGAGTGTACGAGCAGTACTTC. Translating it yields CASSLDMGVYEQYF.

The chain is built from TRBV5-6 and TRBJ1-3; no firm D call. Germline V lookup: CDR1 SGHDT, CDR2 YYEEEE. V shed 0 bases and J shed 1 base, with 5 bases lying between them. The CDR3 spans 14 residues. CDR3 in amino acids: CASSLGLSGNTIYF. CDR3 nucleotide sequence: TGTGCCAGCAGCTTGGGTTTGTCTGGAAACACCATATATTTT.

V and J are TRBV9 and TRBJ1-1; D gene unclear. This CDR3 has 16 amino acids. Trimming cost V 3 bases and J 0 bases, with 15 bases left between them. Germline lookup yields CDR1 SGDLS and CDR2 YYNGEE. The CDR3 spells CASSAGLQEVNTEAFF. For the CDR3, the DNA is TGTGCCAGCAGCGCCGGGCTCCAGGAAGTGAACACTGAAGCTTTCTTT.

CDR3: CASSLSYVGGYTF. The CDR3 coding sequence is TGTGCCAGCAGCTTAAGTTATGTAGGAGGCTACACCTTC. The chain combines TRBV7-9 with TRBJ1-2; the D is unclear. V shed 2 bases and J shed 8 bases, with 12 bases lying between them. The CDR3 has 13 amino acids. Germline V gene lookup returns CDR1 SEHNR and CDR2 FQNEAQ (reference sequence).

The chain uses TRBV10-3 and TRBJ2-7, with TRBD2 matching over 12 bases. Germline V gene lookup returns CDR1 ENHRY and CDR2 SYGVKD. With 2 bases clipped from V and 4 bases from J, the junction kept 12 bases outside the gene matches. This CDR3 is built from 18 residues. CDR3 protein: CAISEGASGRDRFYEQYF. Written as DNA, the CDR3 is TGTGCCATCAGTGAGGGGGCTAGCGGGAGGGACCGGTTTTACGAGCAGTACTTC.